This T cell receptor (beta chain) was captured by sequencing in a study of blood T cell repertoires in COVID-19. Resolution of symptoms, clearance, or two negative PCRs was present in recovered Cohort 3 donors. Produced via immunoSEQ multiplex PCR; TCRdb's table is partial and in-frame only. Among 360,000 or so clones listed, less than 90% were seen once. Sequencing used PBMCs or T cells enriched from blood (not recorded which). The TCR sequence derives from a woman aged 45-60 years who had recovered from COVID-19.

In DNA, the CDR3 is TGTGCCAGTGACAGGGTGGGATATGGCTACACCTTC. Amino acid sequence: CASDRVGYGYTF. The genes are TRBV12-3 or TRBV12-4 and TRBJ1-2, with TRBD1 identical over 7 bases. The CDR3 is made up of 12 amino acids. V shed 9 bases and J 5 bases; nucleotides not matched to a gene: 6.